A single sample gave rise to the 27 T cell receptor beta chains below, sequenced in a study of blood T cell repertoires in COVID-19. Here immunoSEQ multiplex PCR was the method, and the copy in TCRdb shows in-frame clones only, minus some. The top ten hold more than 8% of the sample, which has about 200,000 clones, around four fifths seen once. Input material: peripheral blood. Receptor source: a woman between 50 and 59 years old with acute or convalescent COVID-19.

The CDR3 DNA sequence: TGTGCCAGCAGTATTATGAGGGGAGGAGACACTGAAGCTTTCTTT. Its protein product is CASSIMRGGDTEAFF. The V call is TRBV7-8, the J call TRBJ1-1; maybe TRBD1 (5 bases). Per the germline V gene, CDR1 is SGHVS and CDR2 is FQNEAQ. The CDR3 is 15 residues long. Trimming pared 6 bases from V and 3 bases from J, leaving 17 bases between.

DNA for the CDR3: TGTGCCAGCAGTCGACAGGGCTTTTCAACTAATGAAAAACTGTTTTTT. Translation gives CASSRQGFSTNEKLFF. The V and J genes are TRBV28 and TRBJ1-4; 7 bases match TRBD1. V gave up 5 bases and J gave up 0 bases; unmatched junction bases: 6. Germline lookup yields CDR1 MDHEN and CDR2 SYDVKM. The CDR3 loop spans 16 amino acids. The variable domain in full, with the rest retrieved from reference TRBV28 and TRBJ1-4, is DVKVTQSSRYLVKRTGEKVFLECVQDMDHENMFWYRQDPGLGLRLIYFSYDVKMKEKGDIPEGYSVSREKKERFSLILESASTNQTSMYLCASSRQGFSTNEKLFFGSGTQLSVL.

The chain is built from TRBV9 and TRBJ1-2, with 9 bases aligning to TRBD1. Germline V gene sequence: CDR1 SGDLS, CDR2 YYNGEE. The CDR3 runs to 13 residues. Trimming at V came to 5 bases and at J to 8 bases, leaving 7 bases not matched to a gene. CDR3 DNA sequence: TGTGCCAGCAGTGACACAGGGGGCATCGGCTACACCTTC. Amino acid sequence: CASSDTGGIGYTF.

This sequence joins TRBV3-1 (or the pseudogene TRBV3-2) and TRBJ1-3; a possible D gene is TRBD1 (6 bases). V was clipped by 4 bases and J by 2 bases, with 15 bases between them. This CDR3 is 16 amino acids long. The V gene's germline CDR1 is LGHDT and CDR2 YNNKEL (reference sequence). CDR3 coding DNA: TGTGCCAGCAGCCCATTGGACAGAATTACTGGAAACACCATATATTTT. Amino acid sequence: CASSPLDRITGNTIYF.

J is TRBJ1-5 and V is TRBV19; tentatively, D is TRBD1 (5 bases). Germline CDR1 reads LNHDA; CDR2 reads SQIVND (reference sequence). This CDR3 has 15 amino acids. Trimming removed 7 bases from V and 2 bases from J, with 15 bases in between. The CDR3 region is CASTQRGVGNQPQHF. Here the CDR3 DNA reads TGTGCCAGTACCCAACGGGGGGTTGGCAATCAGCCCCAGCATTTT.

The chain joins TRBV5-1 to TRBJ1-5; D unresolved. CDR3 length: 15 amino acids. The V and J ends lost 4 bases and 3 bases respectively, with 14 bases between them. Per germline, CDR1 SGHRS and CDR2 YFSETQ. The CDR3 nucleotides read TGCGCCAGCAGCAAGGAACCGGGAGACAATCAGCCCCAGCATTTT. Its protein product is CASSKEPGDNQPQHF.

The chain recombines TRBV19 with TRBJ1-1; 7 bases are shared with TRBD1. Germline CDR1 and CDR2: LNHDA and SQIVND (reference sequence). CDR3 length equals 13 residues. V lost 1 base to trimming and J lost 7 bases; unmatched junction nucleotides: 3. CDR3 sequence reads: CASSIAGTVEAFF. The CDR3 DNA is TGTGCCAGTAGTATAGCCGGGACAGTTGAAGCTTTCTTT.

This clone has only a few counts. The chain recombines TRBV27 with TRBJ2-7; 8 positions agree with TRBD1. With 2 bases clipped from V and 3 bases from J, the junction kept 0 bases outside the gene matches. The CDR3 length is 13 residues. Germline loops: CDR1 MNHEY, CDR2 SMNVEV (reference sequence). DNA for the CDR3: TGTGCCAGCAGTTTAGACAGGGGCTACGAGCAGTACTTC. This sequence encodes CASSLDRGYEQYF.

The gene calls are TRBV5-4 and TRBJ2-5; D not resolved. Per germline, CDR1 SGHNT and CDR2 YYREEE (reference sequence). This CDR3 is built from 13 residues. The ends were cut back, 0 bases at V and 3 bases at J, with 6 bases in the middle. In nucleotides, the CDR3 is TGTGCCAGCAGCTTGGGTGCAGAAGAGACCCAGTACTTC. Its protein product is CASSLGAEETQYF.

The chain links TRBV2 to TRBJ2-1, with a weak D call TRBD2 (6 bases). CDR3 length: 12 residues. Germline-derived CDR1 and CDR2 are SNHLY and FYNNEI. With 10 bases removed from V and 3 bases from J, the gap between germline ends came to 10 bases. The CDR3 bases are TGTGCCAATGGGGGACTCTACAATGAGCAGTTCTTC. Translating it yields CANGGLYNEQFF.

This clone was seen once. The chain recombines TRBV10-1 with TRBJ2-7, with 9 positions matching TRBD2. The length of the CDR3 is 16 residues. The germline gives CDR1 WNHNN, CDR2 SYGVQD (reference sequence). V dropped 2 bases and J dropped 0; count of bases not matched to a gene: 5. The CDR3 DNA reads TGCGCCAGCAGTGAGGGGGCTAGCGGGGCCTCCTACGAGCAGTACTTC. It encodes CASSEGASGASYEQYF.

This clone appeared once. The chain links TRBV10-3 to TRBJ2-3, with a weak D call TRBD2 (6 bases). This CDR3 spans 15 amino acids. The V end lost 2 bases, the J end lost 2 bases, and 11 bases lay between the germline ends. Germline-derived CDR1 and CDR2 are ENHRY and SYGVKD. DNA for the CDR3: TGTGCCATCAGTGAGGGCGGGACTCACACAGATACGCAGTATTTT. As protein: CAISEGGTHTDTQYF.

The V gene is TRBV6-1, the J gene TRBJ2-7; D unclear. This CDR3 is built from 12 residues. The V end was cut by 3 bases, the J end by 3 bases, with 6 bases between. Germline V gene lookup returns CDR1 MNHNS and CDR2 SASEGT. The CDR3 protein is CASSEGLYEQYF. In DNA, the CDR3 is TGTGCCAGCAGTGAGGGCCTCTACGAGCAGTACTTC.

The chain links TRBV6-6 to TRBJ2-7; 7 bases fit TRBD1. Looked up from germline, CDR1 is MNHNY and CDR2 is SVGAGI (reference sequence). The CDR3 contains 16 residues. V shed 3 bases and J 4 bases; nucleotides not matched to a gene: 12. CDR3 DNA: TGTGCCAGCAGTTATTCCCCCGGGACAGTAGGGTACGAGCAGTACTTC. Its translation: CASSYSPGTVGYEQYF.

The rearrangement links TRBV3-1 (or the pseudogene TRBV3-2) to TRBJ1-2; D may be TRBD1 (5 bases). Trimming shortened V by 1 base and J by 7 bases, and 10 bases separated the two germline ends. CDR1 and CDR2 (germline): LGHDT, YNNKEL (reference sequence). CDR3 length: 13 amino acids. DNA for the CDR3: TGTGCCAGCAGCCAAGGGAAGGGGATTGGCTACACCTTC. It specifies CASSQGKGIGYTF.

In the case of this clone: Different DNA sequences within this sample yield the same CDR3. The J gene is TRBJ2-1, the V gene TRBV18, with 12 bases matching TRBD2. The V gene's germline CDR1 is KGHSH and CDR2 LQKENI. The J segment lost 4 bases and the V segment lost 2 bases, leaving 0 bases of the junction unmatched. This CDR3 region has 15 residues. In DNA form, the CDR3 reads TGTGCCAGCTCACCAGGACTAGCGGGGTACAATGAGCAGTTCTTC. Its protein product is CASSPGLAGYNEQFF.

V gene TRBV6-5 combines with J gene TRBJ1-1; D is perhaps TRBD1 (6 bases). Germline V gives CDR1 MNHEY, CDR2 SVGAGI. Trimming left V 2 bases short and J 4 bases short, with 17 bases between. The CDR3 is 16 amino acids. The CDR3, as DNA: TGTGCCAGCAGTTACACCACAGGGTTTTCGAGCACTGAAGCTTTCTTT. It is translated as CASSYTTGFSSTEAFF.

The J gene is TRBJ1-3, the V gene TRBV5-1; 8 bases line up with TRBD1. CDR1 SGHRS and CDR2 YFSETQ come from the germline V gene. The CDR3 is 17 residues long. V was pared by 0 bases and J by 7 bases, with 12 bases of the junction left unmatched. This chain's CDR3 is CASSLEGQARWGNTIYF. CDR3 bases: TGCGCCAGCAGCTTGGAGGGACAGGCCCGCTGGGGGAACACCATATATTTT.

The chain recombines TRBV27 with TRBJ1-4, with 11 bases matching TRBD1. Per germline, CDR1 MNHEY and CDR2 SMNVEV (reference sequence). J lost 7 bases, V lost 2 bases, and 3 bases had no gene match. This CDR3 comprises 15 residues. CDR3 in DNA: TGTGCCAGCAGTTTAAGGGGACAGGGGGGTGAAAAACTGTTTTTT. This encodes CASSLRGQGGEKLFF.

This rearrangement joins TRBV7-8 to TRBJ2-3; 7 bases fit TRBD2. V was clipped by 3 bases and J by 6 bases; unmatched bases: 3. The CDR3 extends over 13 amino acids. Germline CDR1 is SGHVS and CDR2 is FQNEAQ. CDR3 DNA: TGTGCCAGCAGCTTTGCAGCGGGGGATACGCAGTATTTT. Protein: CASSFAAGDTQYF.

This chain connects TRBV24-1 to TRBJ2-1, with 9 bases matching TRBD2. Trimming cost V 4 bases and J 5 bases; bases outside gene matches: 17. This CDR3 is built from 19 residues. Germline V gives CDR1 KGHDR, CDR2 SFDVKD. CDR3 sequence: CATSEARGSGRWMNNEQFF. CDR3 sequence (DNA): TGTGCCACCAGTGAAGCTCGCGGTAGCGGGAGATGGATGAACAATGAGCAGTTCTTC.

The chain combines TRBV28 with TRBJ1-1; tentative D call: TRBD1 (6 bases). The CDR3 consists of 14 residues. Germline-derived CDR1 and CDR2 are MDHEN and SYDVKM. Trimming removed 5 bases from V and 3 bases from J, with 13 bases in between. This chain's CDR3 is CASSTGPGDTEAFF. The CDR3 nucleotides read TGTGCCAGCAGTACAGGGCCCGGCGACACTGAAGCTTTCTTT.

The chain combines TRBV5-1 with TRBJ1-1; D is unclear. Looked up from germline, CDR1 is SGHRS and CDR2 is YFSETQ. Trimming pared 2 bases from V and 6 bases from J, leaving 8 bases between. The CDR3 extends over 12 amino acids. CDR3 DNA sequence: TGCGCCAGCAGCTTTGGAGGTGCTGAAGCTTTCTTT. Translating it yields CASSFGGAEAFF.

CDR3: CASSSNSGFPGFYEQYF. As DNA, the CDR3 is TGTGCCAGCAGTTCAAACTCGGGATTTCCAGGATTCTACGAGCAGTACTTC. The chain combines TRBV7-9 with TRBJ2-7; possible D gene TRBD2, 5 bases. V was cut by 6 bases and J by 3 bases, with 24 bases left in between. Germline V CDR1 and CDR2: SEHNR, FQNEAQ (reference sequence). The length of the CDR3 is 17 residues.

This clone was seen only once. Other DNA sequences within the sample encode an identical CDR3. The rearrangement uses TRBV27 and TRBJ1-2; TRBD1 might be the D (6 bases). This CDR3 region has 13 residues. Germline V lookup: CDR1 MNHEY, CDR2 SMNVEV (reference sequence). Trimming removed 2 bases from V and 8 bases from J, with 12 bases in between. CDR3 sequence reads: CASSLGQGSGYTF. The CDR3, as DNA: TGTGCCAGCAGTTTAGGTCAGGGGTCGGGCTACACCTTC.

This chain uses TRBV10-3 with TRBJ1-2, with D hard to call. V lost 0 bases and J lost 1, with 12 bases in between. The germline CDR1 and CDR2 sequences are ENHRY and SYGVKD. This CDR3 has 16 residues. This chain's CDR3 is CAISESHPPGNYGYTF. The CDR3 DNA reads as TGTGCCATCAGTGAGTCGCATCCCCCGGGTAACTATGGCTACACCTTC.

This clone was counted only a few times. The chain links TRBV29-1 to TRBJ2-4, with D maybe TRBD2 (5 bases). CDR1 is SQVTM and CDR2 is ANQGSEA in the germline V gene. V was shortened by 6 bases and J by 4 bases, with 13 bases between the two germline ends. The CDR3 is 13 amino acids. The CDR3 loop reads CSVASFTKNIQYF. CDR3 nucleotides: TGCAGCGTGGCTAGCTTCACGAAAAACATTCAGTACTTC.